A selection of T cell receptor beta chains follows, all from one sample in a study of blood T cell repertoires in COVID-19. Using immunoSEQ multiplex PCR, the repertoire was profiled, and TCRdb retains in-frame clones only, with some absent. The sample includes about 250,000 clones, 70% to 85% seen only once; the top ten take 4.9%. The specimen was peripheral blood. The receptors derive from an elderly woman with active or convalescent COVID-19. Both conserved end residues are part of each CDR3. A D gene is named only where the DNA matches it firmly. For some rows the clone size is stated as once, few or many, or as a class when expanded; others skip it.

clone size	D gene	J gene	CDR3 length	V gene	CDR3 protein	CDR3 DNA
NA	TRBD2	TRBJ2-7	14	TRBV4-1	CASSQEFGRAEQYF	TGCGCCAGCAGCCAAGAATTTGGGAGGGCCGAGCAGTACTTC
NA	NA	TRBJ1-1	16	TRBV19	CASSTSGPTMNTEAFF	TGTGCCAGTAGTACATCAGGGCCAACCATGAACACTGAAGCTTTCTTT
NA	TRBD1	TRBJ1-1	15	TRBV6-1	CASSKTGASNTEAFF	TGTGCCAGCAGTAAGACAGGGGCTTCGAACACTGAAGCTTTCTTT
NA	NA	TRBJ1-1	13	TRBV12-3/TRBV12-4	CASSSRQNTEAFF	TGTGCCAGCAGTTCTCGACAGAACACTGAAGCTTTCTTT
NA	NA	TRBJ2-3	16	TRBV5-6	CASSLFVGHITDTQYF	TGTGCCAGCAGCTTGTTCGTAGGACATATCACAGATACGCAGTATTTT
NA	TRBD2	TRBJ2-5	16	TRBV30	CAWSVGLAGLQETQYF	TGTGCCTGGAGCGTAGGCCTAGCGGGCTTACAAGAGACCCAGTACTTC
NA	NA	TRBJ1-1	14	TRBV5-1	CASSLGPMNTEAFF	TGCGCCAGCAGCTTGGGTCCTATGAACACTGAAGCTTTCTTT
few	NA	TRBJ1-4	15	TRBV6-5	CASSYSGQASEKLFF	TGTGCCAGCAGTTACTCTGGGCAAGCTTCTGAAAAACTGTTTTTT
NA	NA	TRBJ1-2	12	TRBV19	CASSTYGTQGTF	TGTGCCAGTAGTACTTACGGGACACAAGGGACCTTC
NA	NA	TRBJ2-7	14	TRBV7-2	CASSQDTNSYEQYF	TGTGCCAGCAGCCAGGACACTAACTCCTACGAGCAGTACTTC
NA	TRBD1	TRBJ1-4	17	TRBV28	CASSPSGTGGRGEKLFF	TGTGCCAGCAGTCCATCAGGGACAGGGGGCAGGGGGGAAAAACTGTTTTTT
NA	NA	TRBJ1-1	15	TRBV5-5	CASSLLWGVNTEAFF	TGTGCCAGCAGCTTACTCTGGGGAGTGAACACTGAAGCTTTCTTT
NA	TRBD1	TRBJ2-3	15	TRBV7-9	CASSLGGQGTDTQYF	TGTGCCAGCAGCTTAGGGGGACAGGGCACAGATACGCAGTATTTT
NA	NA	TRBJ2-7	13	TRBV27	CASSDQGSYEQYF	TGTGCCAGCAGCGACCAGGGTTCCTACGAGCAGTACTTC
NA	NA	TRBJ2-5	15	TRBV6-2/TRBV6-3	CASSALTGTGETQYF	TGTGCCAGCAGTGCCCTCACAGGGACGGGAGAGACCCAGTACTTC
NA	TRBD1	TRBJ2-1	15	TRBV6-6	CASRPGQGAYNEQFF	TGTGCCAGCAGACCCGGACAGGGGGCTTACAATGAGCAGTTCTTC
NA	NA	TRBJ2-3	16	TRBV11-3	CASSLSGWRDTDTQYF	TGTGCCAGCAGCTTGTCAGGGTGGAGGGACACAGATACGCAGTATTTT
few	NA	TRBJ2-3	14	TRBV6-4	CASSDRGDTDTQYF	TGTGCCAGCAGTGATCGCGGGGACACAGATACGCAGTATTTT
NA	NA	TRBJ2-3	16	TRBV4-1	CASSQRHLTLTDTQYF	TGCGCCAGCAGCCAGAGGCACTTGACCCTCACAGATACGCAGTATTTT
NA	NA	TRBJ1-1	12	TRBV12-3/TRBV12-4	CASSQANTEAFF	TGTGCCAGCAGCCAGGCGAACACTGAAGCTTTCTTT
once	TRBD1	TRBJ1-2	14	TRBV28	CASSLRTGRDGYTF	TGTGCCAGCAGTTTAAGGACAGGGAGGGATGGCTACACCTTC
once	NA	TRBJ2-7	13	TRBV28	CASSFKNSYEQYF	TGTGCCAGCAGTTTCAAAAACTCCTACGAGCAGTACTTC
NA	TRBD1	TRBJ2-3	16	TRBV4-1	CASSHQIGTGPDTQYF	TGCGCCAGCAGCCATCAGATTGGGACAGGGCCAGATACGCAGTATTTT
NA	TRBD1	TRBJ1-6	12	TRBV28	CASGTGSSPLHF	TGTGCCAGCGGGACAGGGTCTTCACCCCTCCACTTT
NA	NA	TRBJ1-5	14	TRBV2	CASSGDKDNQPQHF	TGTGCCAGCAGTGGGGACAAGGACAATCAGCCCCAGCATTTT
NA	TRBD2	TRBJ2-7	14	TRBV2	CASSFGGRGYEQYF	TGTGCCAGCAGTTTCGGCGGGAGGGGGTACGAGCAGTACTTC
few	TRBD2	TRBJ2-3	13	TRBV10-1	CASSDGGADTQYF	TGCGCCAGCAGTGACGGGGGGGCGGATACGCAGTATTTT
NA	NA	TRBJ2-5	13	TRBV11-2	CASRPTGSETQYF	TGTGCCAGCAGGCCCACAGGGTCGGAGACCCAGTACTTC
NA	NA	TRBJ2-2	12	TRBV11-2	CASSLITGELFF	TGTGCCAGCAGCTTAATAACCGGGGAGCTGTTTTTT
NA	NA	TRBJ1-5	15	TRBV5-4	CASSLWGDSNQPQHF	TGTGCCAGCAGCTTGTGGGGGGATAGCAATCAGCCCCAGCATTTT
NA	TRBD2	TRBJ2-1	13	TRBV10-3	CAIRGLADNEQFF	TGTGCCATCAGGGGACTAGCGGACAATGAGCAGTTCTTC
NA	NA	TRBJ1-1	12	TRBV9	CASSAGSTEAFF	TGTGCCAGCAGCGCAGGGTCCACTGAAGCTTTCTTT
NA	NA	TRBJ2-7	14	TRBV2	CASRRGEISYEQYF	TGTGCCAGCCGGCGGGGCGAAATCTCCTACGAGCAGTACTTC
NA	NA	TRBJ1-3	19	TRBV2	CASNDVLGDSSRNGNTIYF	TGTGCCAGCAACGACGTGCTAGGAGACAGTTCTCGAAACGGAAACACCATATATTTT
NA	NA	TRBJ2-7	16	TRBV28	CASSYNPTLTGSEQYF	TGTGCCAGCAGTTATAATCCGACTTTGACAGGTTCGGAGCAGTACTTC
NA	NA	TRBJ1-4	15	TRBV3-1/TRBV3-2	CASSQWSRRNEKLFF	TGTGCCAGCAGCCAATGGAGCAGACGCAATGAAAAACTGTTTTTT
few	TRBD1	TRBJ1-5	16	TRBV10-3	CAISESLTTGYQPQHF	TGTGCCATCAGTGAGTCCCTCACGACAGGGTATCAGCCCCAGCATTTT
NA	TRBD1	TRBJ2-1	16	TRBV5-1	CASSSQTGTVNNEQFF	TGCGCCAGCAGCTCCCAGACAGGGACGGTCAACAATGAGCAGTTCTTC
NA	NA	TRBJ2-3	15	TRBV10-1	CASSDRQESTDTQYF	TGCGCCAGCAGTGATCGTCAGGAAAGCACAGATACGCAGTATTTT
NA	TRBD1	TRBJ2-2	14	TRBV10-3	CATTGQPNTGELFF	TGTGCCACCACGGGACAGCCTAACACCGGGGAGCTGTTTTTT